This T cell receptor (beta chain) was identified in a study of alternative splicing in chronic myeloid leukemia remission (dated by TCRdb to the early 2020s). Turning to the overall study: Remission specimens from the trials were collected at major or complete molecular response, at 12 or 24 months of TKI therapy. Total leukocytes from peripheral blood collected in EDTA were used as the trial diagnostic specimens. Peripheral blood from chronic-phase CML patients at diagnosis and remission was profiled by RNA sequencing and compared with healthy donors. The RESIST (imatinib), ENESTxtnd (nilotinib) and PINNACLE (nilotinib plus pegylated interferon) trials supplied ten or so diagnostic specimens along with matched remission specimens. The French Persistem study contributed nine CML samples, of which seven were diagnostic and two were matched remission samples. Female/male counts of 11/5 were recorded for diagnosis samples, 8/3 for remission samples and 2/4 for controls. For diagnosis, remission and control samples alike, total RNA was extracted from peripheral blood mononuclear cells using Trizol. The median age was about 52 years at diagnosis, 56 to 65 at remission and approximately 40 for the healthy controls. The investigation overall reported the following: Blood cell composition differed strongly depending on the timepoint, moving from an enrichment of myeloid progenitors at diagnosis to an enrichment of mature lymphoid cells at remission. Blood cell composition at remission was reconfigured to resemble lymphoid cell-enriched normal controls.

Per the publication, the time point label means: major or complete molecular response after front-line TKI therapy. Around 16 CML patients were included in the patient cohort, and matched post-remission samples were retrieved for a subset of these patients. The germline V gene gives CDR1 as SQVTM and CDR2 as ANQGSEA. Reading from cysteine to phenylalanine, the CDR3 counts 18 amino acids. The record lacks a DNA sequence. Library preparation was by bulk RNA-seq. The TruSeq Stranded RNA sample prep kit was used to generate libraries of poly-A-enriched mRNA from an input of around 1 ug total RNA. Paired-end sequencing was performed on a HiSeq 2500, with each sample sequenced in triplicate. RNA-seq read length was 125 nucleotides per mate. For the original study's pipeline: After trimming, reads were aligned to hg38 using STAR v2.7, and quality control was handled by FASTQC, RSeQC and multiqc. Salmon 0.14.1 was used to quantify gene expression levels as transcripts per million (TPM). Principal component analysis suggested that transcriptomic profiles were not driven by trial, library batch, sequencing batch, treatment regimen or sex. Based on TCRdb reprocessing of the reads, there is one entry per CDR3 protein sequence, and DNA is missing. The V and J calls here are based on TCRdb, not the publication. The sample includes about 340 distinct CDR3 sequences, with roughly 98% observed a single time. The top ten hold about 5.2% of the sample.

On this clonotype itself: The target of this receptor is not known.

The clonotype was recovered from an adult with chronic myeloid leukemia. Rearrangement joined TRBV29-1 to TRBJ2-7; TCRdb gives TRBD2 as the D gene, but with no DNA this cannot be confirmed. The specimen was PBMCs or total blood leukocytes (not recorded which), collected during remission. CDR3 sequence: CSVLKLALGKPISYEQYF.